The next 4 T cell receptor beta chains were all read from a single sample in a study of blood T cell repertoires in COVID-19. Assay used: immunoSEQ multiplex PCR; TCRdb lists only in-frame clones, some missing. This sample has about 310,000 clones, with 87% found just once. The sample taken for sequencing was peripheral blood. Receptor source: a man in his fifties or sixties with active or convalescent COVID-19.

The chain employs TRBV7-8 and TRBJ1-1, with 9 bases fitting TRBD1. CDR3 length: 14 residues. With 1 base clipped from V and 6 bases from J, the junction kept 3 bases outside the gene matches. The germline CDR1 and CDR2 sequences are SGHVS and FQNEAQ. CDR3 protein: CASSLDRGRAEAFF. The CDR3 region has the DNA TGTGCCAGCAGCTTAGACAGGGGGCGGGCTGAAGCTTTCTTT.

The chain links TRBV7-9 to TRBJ2-7, with D perhaps matching TRBD2 (5 bases). V was clipped by 1 base and J by 5 bases, with 9 bases between them. The CDR3 spans 13 residues. The germline V gene encodes CDR1 SEHNR and CDR2 FQNEAQ (reference sequence). CDR3: CASSLGSGNEQYF. In DNA form, the CDR3 reads TGTGCCAGCAGCTTAGGGTCCGGGAACGAGCAGTACTTC.

The chain links TRBV5-1 to TRBJ2-7, with TRBD1 as a possible D gene (5 bases). The CDR3 has 13 amino acids. CDR1 and CDR2 (germline): SGHRS, YFSETQ. Trimming left V 5 bases short and J 3 bases short, with 12 bases between. CDR3 bases: TGCGCCAGCAGAACGACAGTCGACTACGAGCAGTACTTC. It specifies CASRTTVDYEQYF.

The chain carries TRBV27 and TRBJ2-1; 11 bases agree with TRBD2. With V trimmed by 4 bases and J by 4 bases, 3 bases remained unmatched. The germline CDR1 and CDR2 sequences are MNHEY and SMNVEV (reference sequence). This CDR3 is built from 15 residues. The CDR3 region has the DNA TGTGCCAGCAGTTCCCGACTAGCGGGGTACAATGAGCAGTTCTTC. As protein: CASSSRLAGYNEQFF.